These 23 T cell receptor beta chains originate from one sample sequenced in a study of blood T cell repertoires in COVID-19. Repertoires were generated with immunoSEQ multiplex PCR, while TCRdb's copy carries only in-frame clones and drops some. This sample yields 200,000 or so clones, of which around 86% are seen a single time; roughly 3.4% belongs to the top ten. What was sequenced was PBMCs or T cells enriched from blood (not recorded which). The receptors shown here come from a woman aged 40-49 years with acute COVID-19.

The CDR3 nucleotides read TGTGCCAGCAGCCAGGACAGGGGCTACGAGCAGTACTTC. This encodes CASSQDRGYEQYF. The V call is TRBV7-9, the J call TRBJ2-7; 9 nucleotides line up with TRBD1. The V gene end was trimmed by 5 bases and the J gene end by 3 bases; junction bases not matched to a gene: 2. The CDR3 contains 13 residues. The germline CDR1 and CDR2 sequences are SEHNR and FQNEAQ (reference sequence). The full variable domain, rest sourced from reference TRBV7-9 and TRBJ2-7, is DTGVSQNPRHKITKRGQNVTFRCDPISEHNRLYWYRQTLGQGPEFLTYFQNEAQLEKSRLLSDRFSAERPKGSFSTLEIQRTEQGDSAMYLCASSQDRGYEQYFGPGTRLTVT.

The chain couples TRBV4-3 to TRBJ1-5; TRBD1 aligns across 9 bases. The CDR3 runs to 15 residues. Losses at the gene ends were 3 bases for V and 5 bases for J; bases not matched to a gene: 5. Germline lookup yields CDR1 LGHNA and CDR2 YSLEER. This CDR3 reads CASSQDRGSDQPQHF. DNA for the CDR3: TGCGCCAGCAGCCAGGACAGGGGCTCGGATCAGCCCCAGCATTTT.

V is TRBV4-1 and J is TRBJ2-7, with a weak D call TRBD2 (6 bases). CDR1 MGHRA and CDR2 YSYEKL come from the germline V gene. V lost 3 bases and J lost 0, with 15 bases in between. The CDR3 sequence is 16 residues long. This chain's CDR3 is CASSQPLSGSSYEQYF. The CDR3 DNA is TGCGCCAGCAGCCAGCCTCTTAGCGGAAGCTCCTACGAGCAGTACTTC.

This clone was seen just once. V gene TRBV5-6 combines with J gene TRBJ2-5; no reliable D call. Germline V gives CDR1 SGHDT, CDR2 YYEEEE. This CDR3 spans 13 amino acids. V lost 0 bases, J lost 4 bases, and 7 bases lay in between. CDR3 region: CASSLGHPETQYF. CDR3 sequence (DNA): TGTGCCAGCAGCTTGGGACACCCAGAGACCCAGTACTTC.

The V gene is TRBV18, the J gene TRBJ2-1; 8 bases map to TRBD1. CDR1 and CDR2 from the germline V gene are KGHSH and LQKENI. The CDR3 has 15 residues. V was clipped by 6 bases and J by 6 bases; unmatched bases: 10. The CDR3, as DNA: TGTGCCAGCTCCAAAGGCCAGGGGGCGCGCAATGAGCAGTTCTTC. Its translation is CASSKGQGARNEQFF.

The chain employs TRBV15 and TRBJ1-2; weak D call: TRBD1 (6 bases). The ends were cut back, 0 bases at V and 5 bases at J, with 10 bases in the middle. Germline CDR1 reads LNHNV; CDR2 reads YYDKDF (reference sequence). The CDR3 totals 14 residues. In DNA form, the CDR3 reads TGTGCCACCAGCAGAGATACAGGGAATTATGGCTACACCTTC. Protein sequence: CATSRDTGNYGYTF.

CDR3 bases: TGTGCCAGCAGCGCTACAGGGTTCAATGAGCAGTTCTTC. Amino acid sequence: CASSATGFNEQFF. This chain connects TRBV13 to TRBJ2-1; D may be TRBD1 (6 bases). V dropped 5 bases and J dropped 6 bases, with 11 bases sitting between them. Germline V gives CDR1 PRHDT, CDR2 FYEKMQ (reference sequence). The CDR3 length is 13 residues.

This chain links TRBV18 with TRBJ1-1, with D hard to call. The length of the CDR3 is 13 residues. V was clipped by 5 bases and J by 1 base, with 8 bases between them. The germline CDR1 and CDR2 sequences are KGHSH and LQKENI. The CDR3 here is CASSASGNTEAFF. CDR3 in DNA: TGTGCCAGCTCAGCCTCCGGGAACACTGAAGCTTTCTTT.

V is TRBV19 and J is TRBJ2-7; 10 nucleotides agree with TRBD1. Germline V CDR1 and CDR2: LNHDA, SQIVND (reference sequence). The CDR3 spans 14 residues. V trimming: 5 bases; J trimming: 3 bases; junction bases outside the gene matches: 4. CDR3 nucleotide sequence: TGTGCCAGTAGTCCGGGACAGGGGAACTACGAGCAGTACTTC. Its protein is CASSPGQGNYEQYF.

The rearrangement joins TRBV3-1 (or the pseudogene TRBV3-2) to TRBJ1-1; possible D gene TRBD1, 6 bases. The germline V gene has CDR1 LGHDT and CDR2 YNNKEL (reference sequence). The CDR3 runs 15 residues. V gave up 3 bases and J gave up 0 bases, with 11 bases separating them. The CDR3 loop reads CASSQPRTVNTEAFF. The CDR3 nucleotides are TGTGCCAGCAGCCAGCCTCGGACAGTGAACACTGAAGCTTTCTTT.

Here the CDR3 DNA reads TGTGCCAGCAGCTTTTCTGGATGGTTTTCGGACTGCCGAAAAGTCTATGGCTACACCTTC. It specifies CASSFSGWFSDCRKVYGYTF. The chain is built from TRBV12-1 and TRBJ1-2. TRBV12-1 is deemed a pseudogene. The CDR3 is 20 residues long.

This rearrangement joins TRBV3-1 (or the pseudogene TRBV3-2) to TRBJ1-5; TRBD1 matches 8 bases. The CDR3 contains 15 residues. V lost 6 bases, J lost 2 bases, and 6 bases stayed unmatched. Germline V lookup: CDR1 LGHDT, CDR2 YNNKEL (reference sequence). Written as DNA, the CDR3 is TGTGCCAGCAGTCTGGCAGGGGGCGGCAATCAGCCCCAGCATTTT. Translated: CASSLAGGGNQPQHF.

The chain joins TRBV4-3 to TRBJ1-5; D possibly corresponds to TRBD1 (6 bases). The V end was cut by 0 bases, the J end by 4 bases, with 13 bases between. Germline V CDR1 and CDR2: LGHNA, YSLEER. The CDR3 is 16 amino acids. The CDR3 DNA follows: TGCGCCAGCAGCCAAGATGTGCAGGGGTGGAATCAGCCCCAGCATTTT. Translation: CASSQDVQGWNQPQHF.

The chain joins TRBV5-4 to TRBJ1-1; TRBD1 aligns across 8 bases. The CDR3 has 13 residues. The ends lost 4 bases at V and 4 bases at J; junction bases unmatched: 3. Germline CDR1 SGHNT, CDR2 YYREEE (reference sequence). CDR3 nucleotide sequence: TGTGCCAGCAGCACAGGGGGTGTCACTGAAGCTTTCTTT. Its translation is CASSTGGVTEAFF.

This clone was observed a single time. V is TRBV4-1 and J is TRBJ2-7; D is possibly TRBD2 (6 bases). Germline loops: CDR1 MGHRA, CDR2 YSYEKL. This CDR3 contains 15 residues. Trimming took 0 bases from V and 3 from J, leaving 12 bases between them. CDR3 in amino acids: CASSQDRGMGYEQYF. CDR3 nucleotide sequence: TGCGCCAGCAGCCAAGATCGGGGGATGGGCTACGAGCAGTACTTC.

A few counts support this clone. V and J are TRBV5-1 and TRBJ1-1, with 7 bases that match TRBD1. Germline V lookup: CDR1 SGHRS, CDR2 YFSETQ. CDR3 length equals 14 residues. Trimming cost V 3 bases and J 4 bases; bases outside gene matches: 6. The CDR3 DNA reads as TGCGCCAGCAGCTCACAGGGGAGCGGCACTGAAGCTTTCTTT. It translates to CASSSQGSGTEAFF. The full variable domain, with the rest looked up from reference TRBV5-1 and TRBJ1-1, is KAGVTQTPRYLIKTRGQQVTLSCSPISGHRSVSWYQQTPGQGLQFLFEYFSETQRNKGNFPGRFSGRQFSNSRSEMNVSTLELGDSALYLCASSSQGSGTEAFFGQGTRLTVV.

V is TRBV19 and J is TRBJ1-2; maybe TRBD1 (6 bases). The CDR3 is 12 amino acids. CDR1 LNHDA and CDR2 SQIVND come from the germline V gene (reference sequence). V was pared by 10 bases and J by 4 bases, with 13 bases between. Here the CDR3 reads CATSTGTYGYTF. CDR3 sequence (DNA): TGTGCCACTTCGACAGGTACCTATGGCTACACCTTC.

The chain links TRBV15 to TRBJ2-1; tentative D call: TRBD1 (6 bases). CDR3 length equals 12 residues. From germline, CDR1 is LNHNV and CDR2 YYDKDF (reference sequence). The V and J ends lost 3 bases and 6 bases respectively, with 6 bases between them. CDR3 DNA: TGTGCCACCAGCAGGACAGGCAATGAGCAGTTCTTC. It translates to CATSRTGNEQFF.

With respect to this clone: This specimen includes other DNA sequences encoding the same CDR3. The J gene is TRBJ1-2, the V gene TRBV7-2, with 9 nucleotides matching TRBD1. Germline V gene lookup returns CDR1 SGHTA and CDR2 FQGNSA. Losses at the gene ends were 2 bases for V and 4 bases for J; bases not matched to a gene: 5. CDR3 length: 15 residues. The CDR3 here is CASSLSTGGAYGYTF. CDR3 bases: TGTGCCAGCAGCTTATCTACAGGGGGCGCCTATGGCTACACCTTC.

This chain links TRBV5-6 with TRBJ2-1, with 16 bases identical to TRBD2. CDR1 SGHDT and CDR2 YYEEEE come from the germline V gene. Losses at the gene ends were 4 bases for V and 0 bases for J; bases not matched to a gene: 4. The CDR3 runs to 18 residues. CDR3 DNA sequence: TGTGCCAGCAGCCCGGGACTAGCGGGGGGGAGCTCCTACAATGAGCAGTTCTTC. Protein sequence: CASSPGLAGGSSYNEQFF.

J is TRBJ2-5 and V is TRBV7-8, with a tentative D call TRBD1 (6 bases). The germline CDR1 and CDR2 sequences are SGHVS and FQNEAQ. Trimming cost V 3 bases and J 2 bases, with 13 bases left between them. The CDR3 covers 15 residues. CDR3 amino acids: CASSLMNREQETQYF. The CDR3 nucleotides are TGTGCCAGCAGCTTGATGAACAGGGAGCAAGAGACCCAGTACTTC.

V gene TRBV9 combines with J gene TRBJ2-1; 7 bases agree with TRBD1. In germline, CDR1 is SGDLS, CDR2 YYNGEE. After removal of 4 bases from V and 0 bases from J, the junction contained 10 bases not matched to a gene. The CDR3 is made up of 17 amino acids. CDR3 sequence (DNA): TGTGCCAGCAGCCTCCGGGACAGAGGACTCTCCTACAATGAGCAGTTCTTC. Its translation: CASSLRDRGLSYNEQFF.

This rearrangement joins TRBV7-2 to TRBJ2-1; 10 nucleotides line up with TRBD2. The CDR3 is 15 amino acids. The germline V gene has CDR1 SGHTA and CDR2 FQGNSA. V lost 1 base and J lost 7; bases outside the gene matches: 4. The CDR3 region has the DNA TGTGCCAGCAGCTTAGGTAGCGGGGGGTCGAATGAGCAGTTCTTC. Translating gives CASSLGSGGSNEQFF.